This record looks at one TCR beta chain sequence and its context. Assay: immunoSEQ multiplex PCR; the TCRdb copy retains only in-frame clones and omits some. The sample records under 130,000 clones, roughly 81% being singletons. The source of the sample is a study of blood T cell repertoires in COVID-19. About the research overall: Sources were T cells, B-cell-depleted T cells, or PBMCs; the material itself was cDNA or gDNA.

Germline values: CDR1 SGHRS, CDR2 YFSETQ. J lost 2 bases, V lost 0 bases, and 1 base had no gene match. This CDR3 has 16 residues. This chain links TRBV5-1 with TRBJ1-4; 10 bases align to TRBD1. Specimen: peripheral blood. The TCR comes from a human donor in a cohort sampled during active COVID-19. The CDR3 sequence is CASSLGQGATNEKLFF. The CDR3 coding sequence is TGCGCCAGCAGCTTGGGACAGGGGGCGACTAATGAAAAACTGTTTTTT. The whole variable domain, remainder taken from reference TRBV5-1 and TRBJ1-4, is KAGVTQTPRYLIKTRGQQVTLSCSPISGHRSVSWYQQTPGQGLQFLFEYFSETQRNKGNFPGRFSGRQFSNSRSEMNVSTLELGDSALYLCASSLGQGATNEKLFFGSGTQLSVL.